The TCR beta chain described here comes from a study of shared T cell receptors in the human thymus. Repertoires were generated with immunoSEQ multiplex PCR, while TCRdb's copy carries only in-frame clones and drops some. The sample consists of 500,000 to 850,000 clones, 80% to 90% of them appearing once. In addition, the sample was reused for a study of human thymus T cells. That work contributes: Thymic samples were excised during corrective heart operations. V and J genes seemed to be used with bias in thymic and blood repertoires. Thymic repertoires of unrelated individuals were reported in related research to overlap highly.

The TCR was taken from a boy younger than two with a congenital heart defect. Sequenced sample: thymocytes.

The CDR3 sequence: CASSYQGLGGYTF. The CDR3 bases are TGTGCCAGCAGTTATCAGGGGCTTGGTGGCTACACCTTC. The V call is TRBV6-5, the J call TRBJ1-2; a weak D match, TRBD1 (6 bases). The germline V gene encodes CDR1 MNHEY and CDR2 SVGAGI. This CDR3 has 13 amino acids. Deletions cut 3 bases from V and 7 bases from J, with 12 bases between.